The present T cell receptor (beta chain) was sequenced within a study of T cell clonotyping in hematopoietic cell transplantation (dated by TCRdb to the early 2020s). A note on the overall study: A total of under 150 blood samples were gathered in the study from roughly 40 consecutive transplant recipients along with their related donors. Recruitment of patients was conducted between September 2015 and early 2017, and follow-up was continued until late 2020 or death.

Germline trimming: 4 bases from V, 5 bases from J; junction bases outside gene matches: 11. CDR1 and CDR2 are drawn from the germline V gene: SGHVS, FNYEAQ. From the cysteine through the phenylalanine, the CDR3 covers 16 amino acids. Just CDR3 DNA is preserved here, 48 bases in frame from base 1. Turning to this clone: The target of this receptor is not known. No base qualities exist here, and no much larger clone lies one base off it.

The full study reports these points: Recipient repertoires showed only a small fraction of overlap with donor repertoires, and over 97% appeared de novo at the given depth. Donor and pretransplant recipient Inverse Simpson Index values predicted broader posttransplant TCR repertoire diversity. The sample size was limited, and CD4 and CD8 repertoire contributions could not be separated because cells were not sorted. Recipient TCR diversity fell after transplant, with pathologically expanded clonotypes rising progressively from day 30 to day 180.

The immunoSEQ assay, a bias-controlled multiplex PCR using V- and J-specific primers, was used to amplify TCR beta CDR3 regions from genomic DNA. A second PCR step added a proprietary barcode and Illumina adapter sequences to the CDR3 amplicons. An Illumina MiSeq instrument was used to sequence the CDR3 libraries. Under the source paper's analysis protocol: immunoSEQ Analyzer 3.0 was used for export and quality control, with R Bioconductor and Immunarch used for downstream analyses. Only productive rearrangements in the normalized downsampled data set went into calculating the repertoire metrics. Clonotypes larger than 5 templates in the normalized cohort were defined as pathologically expanded. The Inverse Simpson Index served as the measure of repertoire diversity. To capture all clonotypes, CMV-specificity analyses were performed on the non-normalized data set. TCRdb's version of the immuneACCESS table is confined to in-frame rearrangements and falls short of the full clone set. An unresolved V gene accounts for under half of the shortfall where checked; the remainder is of unknown origin. V and J calls and clone size come straight from that table; D and trimming were deduced from the DNA. The sample table shows 69,000 or so clones, and about 93% are seen once. The top ten constitute about 1.5% of the sample.

For TCR beta sequencing, blood samples came from the related transplant donors. Nuclei Lysis Solution was used to extract genomic DNA from fresh or cryopreserved unfractionated peripheral blood mononuclear cells. This receptor was identified in a man aged 45-65 years in good health. Some clones in this sample may be carry-over from other donors' samples. Here the chain combines TRBV7-6 and TRBJ2-3; 8 junctional bases match TRBD1. What was sequenced was peripheral blood mononuclear cells. The nucleotides read TGTGCCAGCAGCTCTAGGCCGACAGGGGACGGAGATACGCAGTATTTT. The encoded protein is CASSSRPTGDGDTQYF.